This TCR beta chain stems from a study of T cells after yellow fever vaccination. Each CDR3 protein is one row after TCRdb ran MiXCR on the 5' RACE reads. The sample contains roughly 190,000 distinct CDR3 sequences, 9.5% to 12% of which appear only once. This clonotype was seen more than once but under ten times. Sample: CD8+ T cells sorted from PBMCs, taken 15 days after the yellow fever booster vaccination. The TCR originated in a man aged 18 to 35 who received the YFV17D yellow fever vaccine.

This CDR3 reads CSVVRQGSYTF. CDR3 sequence (DNA): TGCAGCGTAGTACGACAGGGGAGCTACACCTTC. This chain links TRBV29-1 with TRBJ1-2, with 8 bases aligning to TRBD1. The CDR3 spans 11 residues. Germline lookup yields CDR1 SQVTM and CDR2 ANQGSEA. V trimming: 6 bases; J trimming: 9 bases; junction bases outside the gene matches: 6.